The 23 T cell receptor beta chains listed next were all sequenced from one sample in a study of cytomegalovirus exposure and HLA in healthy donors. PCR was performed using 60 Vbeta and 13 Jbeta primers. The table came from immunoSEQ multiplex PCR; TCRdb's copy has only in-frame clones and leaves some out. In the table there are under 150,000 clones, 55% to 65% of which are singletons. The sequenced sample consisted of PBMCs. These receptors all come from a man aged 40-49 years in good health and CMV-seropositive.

CDR3 sequence reads: CASSNRGGLGYTF. Written as DNA, the CDR3 is TGTGCCAGCAGTAACAGGGGAGGCCTTGGCTACACCTTC. The chain employs TRBV27 and TRBJ1-2, with TRBD1 matching 7 bases. CDR3 length: 13 residues. With 5 bases clipped from V and 7 bases from J, the junction kept 7 bases outside the gene matches. Germline assignment: CDR1 MNHEY and CDR2 SMNVEV (reference sequence).

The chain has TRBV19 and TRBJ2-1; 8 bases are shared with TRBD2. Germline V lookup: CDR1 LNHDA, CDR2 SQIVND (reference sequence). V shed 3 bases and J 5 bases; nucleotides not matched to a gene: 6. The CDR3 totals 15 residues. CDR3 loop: CASSMSGREDNEQFF. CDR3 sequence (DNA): TGTGCCAGTAGTATGAGCGGGAGAGAGGACAATGAGCAGTTCTTC. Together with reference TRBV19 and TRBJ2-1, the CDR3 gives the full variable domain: DGGITQSPKYLFRKEGQNVTLSCEQNLNHDAMYWYRQDPGQGLRLIYYSQIVNDFQKGDIAEGYSVSREKKESFPLTVTSAQKNPTAFYLCASSMSGREDNEQFFGPGTRLTVL.

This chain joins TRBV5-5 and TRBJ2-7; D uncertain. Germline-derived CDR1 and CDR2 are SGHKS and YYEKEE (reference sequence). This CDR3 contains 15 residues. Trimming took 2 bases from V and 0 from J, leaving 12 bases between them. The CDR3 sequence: CASSFQSAASYEQYF. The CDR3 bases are TGTGCCAGCAGCTTTCAGTCGGCGGCCTCCTACGAGCAGTACTTC.

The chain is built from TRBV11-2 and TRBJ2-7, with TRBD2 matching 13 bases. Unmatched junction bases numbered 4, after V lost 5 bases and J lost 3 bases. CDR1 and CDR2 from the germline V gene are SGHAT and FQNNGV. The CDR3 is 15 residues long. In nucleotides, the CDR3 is TGTGCCAGCAGCGTCACTAGCGGGGGGGTCTACGAGCAGTACTTC. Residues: CASSVTSGGVYEQYF.

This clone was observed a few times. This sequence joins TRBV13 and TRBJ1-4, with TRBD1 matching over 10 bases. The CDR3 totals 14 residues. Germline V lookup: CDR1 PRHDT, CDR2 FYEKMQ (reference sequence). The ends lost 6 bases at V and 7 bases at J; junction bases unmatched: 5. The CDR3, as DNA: TGTGCCAGCAGAGTTGGACAGGGGGGTGAAAAACTGTTTTTT. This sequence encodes CASRVGQGGEKLFF.

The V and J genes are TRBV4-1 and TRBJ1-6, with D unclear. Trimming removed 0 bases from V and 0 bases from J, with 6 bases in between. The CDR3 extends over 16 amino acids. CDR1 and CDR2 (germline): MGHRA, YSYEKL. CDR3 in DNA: TGCGCCAGCAGCCAAGATTGGAGCTCCTATAATTCACCCCTCCACTTT. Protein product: CASSQDWSSYNSPLHF.

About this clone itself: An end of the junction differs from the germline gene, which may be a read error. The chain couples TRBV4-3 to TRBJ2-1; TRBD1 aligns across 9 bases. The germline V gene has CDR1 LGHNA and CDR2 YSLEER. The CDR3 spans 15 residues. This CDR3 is CASSEDRGYYNEQFF. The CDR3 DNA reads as TGCGCCAGCAGCGAAGACAGGGGGTACTACAATGAGCAGTTCTTC.

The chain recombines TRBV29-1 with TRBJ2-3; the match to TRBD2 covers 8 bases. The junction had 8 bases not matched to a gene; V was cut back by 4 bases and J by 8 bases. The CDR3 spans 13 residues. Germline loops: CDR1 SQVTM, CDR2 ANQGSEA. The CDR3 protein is CSVGGTSEGTQYF. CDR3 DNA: TGCAGCGTTGGGGGGACTAGTGAGGGTACGCAGTATTTT.

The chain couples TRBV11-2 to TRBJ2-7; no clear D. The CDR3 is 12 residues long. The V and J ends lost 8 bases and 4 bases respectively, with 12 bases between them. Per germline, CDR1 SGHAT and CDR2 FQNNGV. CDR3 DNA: TGTGCCAGCGCAACAGAAAAGTACGAGCAGTACTTC. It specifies CASATEKYEQYF.

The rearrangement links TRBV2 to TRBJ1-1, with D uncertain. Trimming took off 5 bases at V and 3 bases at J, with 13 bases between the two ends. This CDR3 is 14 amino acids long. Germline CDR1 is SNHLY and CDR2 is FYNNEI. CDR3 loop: CASSREGRDTEAFF. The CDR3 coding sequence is TGTGCCAGCAGTCGAGAGGGTCGGGACACTGAAGCTTTCTTT.

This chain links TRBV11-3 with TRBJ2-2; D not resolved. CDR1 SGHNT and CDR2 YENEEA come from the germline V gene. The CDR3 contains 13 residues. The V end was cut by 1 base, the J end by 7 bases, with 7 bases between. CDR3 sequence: CASSLVSGGELFF. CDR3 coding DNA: TGTGCCAGCAGCTTAGTGTCAGGCGGGGAGCTGTTTTTT.

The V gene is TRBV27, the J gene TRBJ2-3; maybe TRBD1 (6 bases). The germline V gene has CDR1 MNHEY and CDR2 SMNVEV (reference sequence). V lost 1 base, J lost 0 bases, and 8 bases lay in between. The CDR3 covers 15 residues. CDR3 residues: CASSLLGASTDTQYF. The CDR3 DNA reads TGTGCCAGCAGTTTATTGGGGGCTAGCACAGATACGCAGTATTTT.

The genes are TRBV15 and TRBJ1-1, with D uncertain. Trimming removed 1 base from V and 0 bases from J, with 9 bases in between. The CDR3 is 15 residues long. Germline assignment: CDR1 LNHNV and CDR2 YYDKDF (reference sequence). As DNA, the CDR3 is TGTGCCACCAGCAGAGGGTCAACAATGAACACTGAAGCTTTCTTT. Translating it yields CATSRGSTMNTEAFF.

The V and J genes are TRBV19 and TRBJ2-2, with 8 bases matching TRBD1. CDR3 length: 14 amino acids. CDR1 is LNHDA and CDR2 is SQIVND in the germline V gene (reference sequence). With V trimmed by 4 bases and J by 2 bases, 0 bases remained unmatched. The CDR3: CASSTGGNTGELFF. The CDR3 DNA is TGTGCCAGTAGTACAGGGGGCAACACCGGGGAGCTGTTTTTT.

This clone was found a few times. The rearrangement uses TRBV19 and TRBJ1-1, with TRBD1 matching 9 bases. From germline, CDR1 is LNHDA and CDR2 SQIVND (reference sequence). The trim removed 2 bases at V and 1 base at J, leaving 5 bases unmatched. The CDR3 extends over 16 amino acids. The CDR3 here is CASSILRTGANTEAFF. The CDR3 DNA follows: TGTGCCAGTAGTATACTTCGGACAGGGGCGAACACTGAAGCTTTCTTT.

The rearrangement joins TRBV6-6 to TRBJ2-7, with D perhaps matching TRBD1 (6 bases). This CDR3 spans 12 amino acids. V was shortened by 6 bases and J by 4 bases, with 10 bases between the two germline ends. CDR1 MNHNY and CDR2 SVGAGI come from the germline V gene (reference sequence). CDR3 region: CASSPTGYEQYF. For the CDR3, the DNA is TGTGCCAGCAGCCCCACAGGGTACGAGCAGTACTTC.

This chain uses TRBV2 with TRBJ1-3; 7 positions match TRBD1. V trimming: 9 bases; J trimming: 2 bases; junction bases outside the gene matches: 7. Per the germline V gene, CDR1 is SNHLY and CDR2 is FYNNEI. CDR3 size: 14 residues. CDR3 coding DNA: TGTGCCAGAGAGGGGACAGCCGCTGGAAACACCATATATTTT. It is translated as CAREGTAAGNTIYF.

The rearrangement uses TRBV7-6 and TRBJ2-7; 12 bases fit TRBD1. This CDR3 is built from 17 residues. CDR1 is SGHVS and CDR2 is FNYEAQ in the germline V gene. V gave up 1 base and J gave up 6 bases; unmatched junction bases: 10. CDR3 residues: CASSLGGTGGLSGEQYF. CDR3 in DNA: TGTGCCAGCAGCTTAGGCGGGACAGGGGGCTTATCAGGCGAGCAGTACTTC.

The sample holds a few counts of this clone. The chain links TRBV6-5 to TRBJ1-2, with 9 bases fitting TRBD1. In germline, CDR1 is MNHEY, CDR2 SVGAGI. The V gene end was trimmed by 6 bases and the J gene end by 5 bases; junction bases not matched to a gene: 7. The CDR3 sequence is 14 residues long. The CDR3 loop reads CASSLTGTGYGYTF. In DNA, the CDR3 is TGTGCCAGCAGCCTTACCGGGACAGGGTATGGCTACACCTTC.

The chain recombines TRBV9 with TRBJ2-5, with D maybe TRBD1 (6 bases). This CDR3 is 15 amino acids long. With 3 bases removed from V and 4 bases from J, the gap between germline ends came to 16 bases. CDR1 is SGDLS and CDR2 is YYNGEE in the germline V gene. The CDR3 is CASSETGMLVETQYF. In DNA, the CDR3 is TGTGCCAGCAGCGAAACAGGGATGTTAGTAGAGACCCAGTACTTC.

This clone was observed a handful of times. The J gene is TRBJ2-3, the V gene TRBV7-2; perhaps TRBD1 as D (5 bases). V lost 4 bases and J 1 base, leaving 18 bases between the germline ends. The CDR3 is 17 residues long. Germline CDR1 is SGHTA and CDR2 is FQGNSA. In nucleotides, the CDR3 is TGTGCCAGCAGCTCCCGTCTAAGGGGTACTGGCACAGATACGCAGTATTTT. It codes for CASSSRLRGTGTDTQYF.

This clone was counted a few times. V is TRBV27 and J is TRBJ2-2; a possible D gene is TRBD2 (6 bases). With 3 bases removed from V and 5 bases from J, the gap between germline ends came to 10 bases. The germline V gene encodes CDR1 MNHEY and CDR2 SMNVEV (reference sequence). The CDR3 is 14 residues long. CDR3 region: CASSFVGGTGELFF. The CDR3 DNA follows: TGTGCCAGCAGTTTCGTGGGGGGAACCGGGGAGCTGTTTTTT.

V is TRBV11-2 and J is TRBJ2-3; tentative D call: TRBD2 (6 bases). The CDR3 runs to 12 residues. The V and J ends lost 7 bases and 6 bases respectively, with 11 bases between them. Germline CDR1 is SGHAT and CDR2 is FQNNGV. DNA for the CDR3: TGTGCCAGCATGCGGGGCTGGGATACGCAGTATTTT. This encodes CASMRGWDTQYF.